The T cell receptor (beta chain) described here comes from a study of CD8+ T cells in alopecia areata. Investigators isolated RNA and reverse transcribed it into cDNA to act as the sequencing template. Profiled with immunoSEQ multiplex PCR; TCRdb holds only in-frame clones, not every one. The sample lists around 270,000 clones; roughly 64% were seen once. Treatment defined: oral pan-JAK inhibitor, 5-10 mg twice daily. Sorting of PBMCs yielded the CD4+ and CD8+ T cells. The sequencing used CD4+ T cells sorted from blood, collected at week 24, from a patient treated with tofacitinib. The origin of this receptor is a human donor with alopecia areata.

The CDR3 is CASSPGQGRNYGYTF. CDR3 nucleotide sequence: TGCGCCAGCAGCCCGGGACAGGGGAGGAACTATGGCTACACCTTC. V and J are TRBV4-3 and TRBJ1-2, with 10 positions matching TRBD1. CDR3 length: 15 amino acids. Trimming at V came to 4 bases and at J to 2 bases, leaving 4 bases not matched to a gene. Per germline, CDR1 LGHNA and CDR2 YSLEER.